This TCR beta chain was sequenced in a study of T cells after yellow fever vaccination. Study-level results: FACS-sorted repertoires might harbor abundant contaminating clonotypes from the bulk population. Few clonotypes appeared in both CD4 and CD8 compartments.

The authors made TCR cDNA by 5'RACE template switching, adding a universal primer site and UMIs. TCRdb redid the calling of the 5' RACE reads with MiXCR, one entry per CDR3 protein. The repertoire holds about 310,000 distinct CDR3 sequences, with around 3.9% as singletons. Trimming left V 6 bases short and J 4 bases short, with 16 bases between. The CDR3 extends over 15 amino acids. The table lists this clonotype with many counts. The antigen remains unidentified. Material: PBMCs, obtained on the day of the yellow fever booster vaccination. The chain combines TRBV12-3 or TRBV12-4 with TRBJ2-1; tentative D call: TRBD1 (5 bases). The clonotype comes from a man younger than 35 who received the YFV17D yellow fever vaccine. The CDR3 loop is CASRPDRTPYNEQFF. Written as DNA, the CDR3 is TGTGCCAGCAGACCAGACAGAACCCCATACAATGAGCAGTTCTTC.